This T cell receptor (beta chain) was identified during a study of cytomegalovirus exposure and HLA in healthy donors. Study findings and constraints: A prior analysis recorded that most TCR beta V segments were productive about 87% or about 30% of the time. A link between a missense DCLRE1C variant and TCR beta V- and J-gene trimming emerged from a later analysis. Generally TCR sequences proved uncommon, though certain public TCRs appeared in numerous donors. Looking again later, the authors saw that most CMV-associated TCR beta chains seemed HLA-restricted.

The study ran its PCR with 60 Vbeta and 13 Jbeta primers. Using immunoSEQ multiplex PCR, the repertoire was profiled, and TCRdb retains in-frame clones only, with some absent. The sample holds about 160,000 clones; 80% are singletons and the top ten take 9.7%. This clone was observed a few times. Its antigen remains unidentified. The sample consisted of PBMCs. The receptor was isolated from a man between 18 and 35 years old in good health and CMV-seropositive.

CDR3 sequence reads: CASTDRASSYEQYF. CDR3 DNA: TGCGCCAGCACCGACAGGGCCAGCTCCTACGAGCAGTACTTC. This rearrangement joins TRBV5-1 to TRBJ2-7; 7 bases agree with TRBD1. Trimming cost V 6 bases and J 0 bases; bases outside gene matches: 6. The germline V gene encodes CDR1 SGHRS and CDR2 YFSETQ. CDR3 length: 14 amino acids.